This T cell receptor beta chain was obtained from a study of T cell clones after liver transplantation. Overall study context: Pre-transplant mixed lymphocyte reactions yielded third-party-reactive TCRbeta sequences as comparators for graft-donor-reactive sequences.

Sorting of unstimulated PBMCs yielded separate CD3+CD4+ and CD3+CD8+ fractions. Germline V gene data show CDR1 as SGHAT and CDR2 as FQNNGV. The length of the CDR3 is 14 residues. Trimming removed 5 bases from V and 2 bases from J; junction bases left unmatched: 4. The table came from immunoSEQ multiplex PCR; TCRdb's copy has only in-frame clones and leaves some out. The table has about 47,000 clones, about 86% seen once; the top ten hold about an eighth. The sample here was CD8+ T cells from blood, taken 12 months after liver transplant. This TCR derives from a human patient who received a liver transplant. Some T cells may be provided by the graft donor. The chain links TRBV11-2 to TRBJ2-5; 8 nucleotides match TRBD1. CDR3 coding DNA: TGTGCCAGCAGCGCCAGGGGGCTACAAGAGACCCAGTACTTC. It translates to CASSARGLQETQYF.